The sequence of this T cell receptor (beta chain) was determined in a study of tissue T cells after allogeneic stem cell transplantation. Study at large: Smaller viable blood or marrow samples skipped sorting for direct DNA extraction.

General study points: Across patients, clones rarely overlapped, yet motif clusters were shared tissue-specifically.

TCRbeta CDR3 was sequenced at survey depth with template counts. Assay used: immunoSEQ multiplex PCR; TCRdb lists only in-frame clones, some missing. This table holds approximately 45,000 clones, roughly 92% found once. Germline CDR1 reads SQVTM; CDR2 reads ANQGSEA. CDR3 length: 11 residues. The ends were cut back, 6 bases at V and 4 bases at J, with 9 bases in the middle. As regards this clone: The antigen remains undetermined.

The source is a woman between 35 and 70 years old who later had graft-versus-host disease after an allogeneic stem cell transplant. The sample in question was blood, obtained before transplantation. V gene TRBV29-1 combines with J gene TRBJ1-2; tentatively, D is TRBD1 (5 bases). DNA of the CDR3: TGCAGCGTGGGGGGTTTCTATGGCTACACCTTC. Translated, it gives CSVGGFYGYTF.